The rows below give T cell receptor beta chains drawn from one sample of a study of blood T cell repertoires in COVID-19. The repertoire was sequenced with immunoSEQ multiplex PCR; TCRdb's copy has only in-frame clones and lacks some. The sample carries roughly 30,000 clones, around 90% recorded once. The sequenced sample consisted of peripheral blood. The receptors were sampled from a human donor in a cohort sampled during active COVID-19. The CDR3 runs from the conserved cysteine through the conserved F or W. A D gene is named only where the DNA matches it firmly. Clone size appears in some rows only: once, few, many, or a class for an expanded clone.

TRBJ1-1 . TRBV7-8 . TGTGCCAGCAGCAATACGGCGGGGACGGGGAGGACTGAAGCTTTCTTT CASSNTAGTGRTEAFF
TRBJ1-1 . TRBV7-6 . TGTGCCAGCAGCCCAGGTCTTCGGGGGATTATGAACACTGAAGCTTTCTTT CASSPGLRGIMNTEAFF
TRBJ1-5 TRBD1 TRBV30 once TGTGCCTGGAGCAGTACGGGGACAGGGCCCCAGCATTTT CAWSSTGTGPQHF
TRBJ1-2 . TRBV20-1 . TGCAGCGAGGAGAGGGCGGCTGGCTACACCTTC CSEERAAGYTF
TRBJ1-1 . TRBV5-1 . TGCGCCAGCAGCGAGCCACCGGGAAAGAACACTGAAGCTTTCTTT CASSEPPGKNTEAFF
TRBJ1-1 TRBD1 TRBV11-2 . TGTGCCAGCAGCAATCCTTACAGGGGGAGAAAAATGGCTTTCTTT CASSNPYRGRKMAFF
TRBJ1-4 TRBD1 TRBV7-9 . TGTGCCAGCACCTCAGACAGGGTGGTTGAAAAACTGTTTTTT CASTSDRVVEKLFF
TRBJ1-1 TRBD1 TRBV7-7 . TGTGCTAGCAGCTCTTGTGGACAGGGGGCCTTGAACACTGAAGCTTTCTTT CASSSCGQGALNTEAFF
TRBJ2-2 TRBD1 TRBV3-1/TRBV3-2 . TGTGCCAGCAGCCTGAGGGACAGGGGGAACACCGGGGAGCTGTTTTTT CASSLRDRGNTGELFF
TRBJ2-7 . TRBV7-9 . TGTGCCAGCAGCTTATCCAAGGTGCGGGGCGCTTACGAGCAGTACTTC CASSLSKVRGAYEQYF
TRBJ2-1 TRBD2 TRBV7-9 . TGTGCCAGCAGCTTAGGCGGGGGGGCCTACAATGAGCAGTTCTTC CASSLGGGAYNEQFF
TRBJ2-1 . TRBV3-1/TRBV3-2 . TGTGCCAGCAGCCAAGAGATTTGGCAGGCCAAGCAGTTCTTC CASSQEIWQAKQFF
TRBJ2-2 TRBD2 TRBV6-5 . TGTGCCAGCAGCCGCGGGGGGTGGGACACCGGGGAGCTGTTTTTT CASSRGGWDTGELFF
TRBJ1-2 TRBD1 TRBV7-8 . TGTGCCAGCAGCCTGCTCGACAGGGACCATGGCTACACCTTC CASSLLDRDHGYTF
TRBJ1-2 TRBD1 TRBV7-8 . TGTGCCAGCAGCTTTAGGGGACAGGGGGGCTACACCTTC CASSFRGQGGYTF
TRBJ2-2 TRBD1 TRBV25-1 once TGTGCCAGCAGTGGTGCAGGGGGCACCGGGGAGCTGTTTTTT CASSGAGGTGELFF
TRBJ2-3 TRBD2 TRBV10-2 . TGCGCCAGCAATGAGTTAGCGGGGGGGATTTCTAGCACAGATACGCAGTATTTT CASNELAGGISSTDTQYF
TRBJ2-2 . TRBV7-7 . TGTGCTAGCAGCCCCCGCCGGGGGTTGGACACCGGGGAGCTGTTTTTT CASSPRRGLDTGELFF
TRBJ2-1 . TRBV12-5 . TGTGCTAGTGGTTCTGACAGGTTTAACTCCTACAATGAGCAGTTCTTC CASGSDRFNSYNEQFF
TRBJ1-5 . TRBV27 . TGTGCCAGCAGTGCCCGCCCTCAGGGCGGGGGTCAGCCCCAGCATTTT CASSARPQGGGQPQHF
TRBJ1-2 . TRBV12-3/TRBV12-4 . TGTGCCAGCACCCAGGATGGGTATGGCTACACCTTC CASTQDGYGYTF
TRBJ2-7 . TRBV4-3 once TGCGCCAGCAGCCAAGATCCGGCGGGCTGGGAGCAGTACTTC CASSQDPAGWEQYF
TRBJ1-3 . TRBV7-9 . TGTGCCAGCAGCTTATCACGGAGCTCTGGAAACACCATATATTTT CASSLSRSSGNTIYF
TRBJ2-7 . TRBV5-1 . TGCGCCAGCAGCTTGGCTCCCTCCTCGTCCGAGCAGTACTTC CASSLAPSSSEQYF
TRBJ2-7 TRBD2 TRBV18 . TGTGCCAGCTCACGAGGGGAGGGTGACGCCGGGCAGTACTTC CASSRGEGDAGQYF
TRBJ1-3 . TRBV19 . TGTGCCAGTAGGGTCGGGAGCTCTGGAAACACCATATATTTT CASRVGSSGNTIYF
TRBJ1-2 . TRBV9 . TGTGCCAGCAGCCCAAACTCGGGGGGCTACACCTTC CASSPNSGGYTF
TRBJ1-3 . TRBV5-1 . TGCGCCAGCAGCTGGAACCAGGTAACGCCAGGAAACACCATATATTTT CASSWNQVTPGNTIYF
TRBJ1-2 . TRBV10-3 . TGTGCCATCAGTGAGGGCAACTATGGCTACACCTTC CAISEGNYGYTF
TRBJ1-2 . TRBV4-2 . TGTGCCAGCAGCCACGCCGGGGATTGGGGCTACACCTTC CASSHAGDWGYTF
TRBJ1-2 . TRBV9 . TGTGCCAGCAGCGTCGGAGGGGCTACTAACTATGGCTACACCTTC CASSVGGATNYGYTF
TRBJ2-7 . TRBV27 . TGTGCCAGCAGTTATGATTTACGAGGGACAGAGCAGTACTTC CASSYDLRGTEQYF
TRBJ1-2 . TRBV7-2 . TGTGCCAGCAGCTTAGGCGGGGTGAGGGCCTGGAGCTACACCTTC CASSLGGVRAWSYTF
TRBJ2-1 TRBD2 TRBV4-2 once TGTGCCAGCAGTCCTCAGCTAGCGGGGGACAATGAGCAGTTCTTC CASSPQLAGDNEQFF
TRBJ1-5 . TRBV11-1 few TGTGCCAGTTCAGCGGGGCTAGATCAGCCCCAGCATTTT CASSAGLDQPQHF
TRBJ1-3 TRBD1 TRBV5-1 . TGCGCCAGCAGCCCAGGGGGCAAGTCTTCTGGAAACACCATATATTTT CASSPGGKSSGNTIYF
TRBJ2-5 . TRBV7-2 . TGTGCCAGCAGCTTAGGAGGGGGTAGAGAGACCCAGTACTTC CASSLGGGRETQYF
TRBJ2-5 TRBD1 TRBV12-5 . TGTGCTAGTGGTCAGGGACAGGGAAAACAAGAGACCCAGTACTTC CASGQGQGKQETQYF
TRBJ1-1 . TRBV15 . TGTGCCACCAGCCAGAACACTGAAGCTTTCTTT CATSQNTEAFF
TRBJ1-5 . TRBV24-1 . TGTGCCACCAGTTCAGGGTTAAGGCAGCCCCAGCATTTT CATSSGLRQPQHF
TRBJ1-2 . TRBV7-9 few TGTGCCAGCAGCTTAGGAAGGGGTGACTATGGCTACACCTTC CASSLGRGDYGYTF
TRBJ1-5 . TRBV6-5 . TGTGCCAGCAGTACGAACTTCGGACAAAATCAGCCCCAGCATTTT CASSTNFGQNQPQHF
TRBJ1-6 . TRBV7-9 . TGTGCCAGCAGCCGAGGGGGTGGGTCACCCCTCCACTTT CASSRGGGSPLHF
TRBJ1-2 TRBD1 TRBV7-2 . TGTGCCAGCAGCTTAGGACAGGGGTATGGCTACACCTTC CASSLGQGYGYTF
TRBJ2-5 . TRBV7-9 . TGTGCCAGCAGCTTAGCGTCGCAGTCCGGGGGGACCCAGTACTTC CASSLASQSGGTQYF
TRBJ1-6 . TRBV6-5 once TGTGCCAGCAAAGACAGTTATAATTCACCCCTCCACTTT CASKDSYNSPLHF
TRBJ2-1 . TRBV5-1 . TGCGCCAGCAGCAGAGAACAGGGAGCAATGGAAAGAAATGAGCAGTTCTTC CASSREQGAMERNEQFF
TRBJ1-3 . TRBV27 . TGTGCCAGCAGTGAGGGTGTCCCTGGAAACACCATATATTTT CASSEGVPGNTIYF
TRBJ1-1 . TRBV9 . TGTGCCAGCAGCCTGGGGGCGAACACTGAAGCTTTCTTT CASSLGANTEAFF
TRBJ1-3 . TRBV2 . TGTGCCAGCAGTGAGTGGGGGGACGGAAACACCATATATTTT CASSEWGDGNTIYF
TRBJ1-5 . TRBV19 . TGTGCCAGTAAATTGCCAACAGGTAGCAATCAGCCCCAGCATTTT CASKLPTGSNQPQHF
TRBJ2-3 TRBD2 TRBV7-9 . TGTGCCAGCAGCTTATCGGCGGGGGGGCGTACAGATACGCAGTATTTT CASSLSAGGRTDTQYF
TRBJ2-7 . TRBV7-2 . TGTGCCAGCAGCTTAGTTTCCGGACAGCGCGCCTACGAGCAGTACTTC CASSLVSGQRAYEQYF
TRBJ2-6 TRBD1 TRBV2 . TGTGCCAGCAGTTCAGACAGGGCTGGGGCCAACGTCCTGACTTTC CASSSDRAGANVLTF